This T cell receptor (beta chain) was profiled in a study of T cells after yellow fever vaccination. Broader study findings: The booster saw the reappearance of most primary-vaccination clones (around 95% CD4, about 88% CD8).

The CDR3 has 13 residues. Germline CDR1 DFQATT, CDR2 SNEGSKA (reference sequence). V lost 4 bases to trimming and J lost 7 bases, with 14 bases between them. TCRdb reanalysed the 5' RACE reads using MiXCR and keeps one entry per CDR3 protein. Of fewer than 400,000 distinct CDR3 sequences in the sample, approximately 12% were seen once. This clonotype was observed a handful of times. Its target is unknown. The chain couples TRBV20-1 to TRBJ1-5; maybe TRBD1 (5 bases). The source was CD4+ T cells sorted from PBMCs, collected 45 days after the yellow fever booster vaccination. The receptor was isolated from a man aged 18 to 30 who received the YFV17D yellow fever vaccine. Here the CDR3 DNA reads TGCAGTGCTATTGGGTCGGGGGAACAGCCCCAGCATTTT. Amino acids: CSAIGSGEQPQHF.